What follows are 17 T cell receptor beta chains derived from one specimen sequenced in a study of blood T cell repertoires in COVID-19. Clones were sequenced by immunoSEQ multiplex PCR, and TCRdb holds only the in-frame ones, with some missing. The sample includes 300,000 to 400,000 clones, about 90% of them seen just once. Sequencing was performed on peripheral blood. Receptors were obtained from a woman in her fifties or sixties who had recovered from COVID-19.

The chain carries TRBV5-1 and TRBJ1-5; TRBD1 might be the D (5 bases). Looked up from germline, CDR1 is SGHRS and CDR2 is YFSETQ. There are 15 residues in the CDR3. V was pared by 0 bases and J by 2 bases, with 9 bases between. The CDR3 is CASSLAGVGNQPQHF. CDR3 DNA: TGCGCCAGCAGCTTGGCGGGGGTGGGCAATCAGCCCCAGCATTTT. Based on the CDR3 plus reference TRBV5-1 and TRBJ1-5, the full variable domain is KAGVTQTPRYLIKTRGQQVTLSCSPISGHRSVSWYQQTPGQGLQFLFEYFSETQRNKGNFPGRFSGRQFSNSRSEMNVSTLELGDSALYLCASSLAGVGNQPQHFGDGTRLSIL.

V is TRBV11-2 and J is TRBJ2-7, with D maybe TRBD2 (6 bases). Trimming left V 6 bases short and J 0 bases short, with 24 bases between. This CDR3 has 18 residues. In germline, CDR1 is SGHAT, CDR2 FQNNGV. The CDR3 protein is CASRQIRRGESPSYEQYF. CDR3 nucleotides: TGTGCCAGCAGACAAATACGACGCGGGGAAAGCCCCTCCTACGAGCAGTACTTC. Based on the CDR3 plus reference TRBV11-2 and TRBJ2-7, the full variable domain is EAGVAQSPRYKIIEKRQSVAFWCNPISGHATLYWYQQILGQGPKLLIQFQNNGVVDDSQLPKDRFSAERLKGVDSTLKIQPAKLEDSAVYLCASRQIRRGESPSYEQYFGPGTRLTVT.

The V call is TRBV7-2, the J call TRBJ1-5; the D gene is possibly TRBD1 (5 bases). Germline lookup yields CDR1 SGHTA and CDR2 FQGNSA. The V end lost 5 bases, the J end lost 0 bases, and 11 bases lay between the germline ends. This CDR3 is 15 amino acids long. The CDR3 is CASSPDRNSNQPQHF. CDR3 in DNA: TGTGCCAGCAGCCCCGACAGAAATAGCAATCAGCCCCAGCATTTT.

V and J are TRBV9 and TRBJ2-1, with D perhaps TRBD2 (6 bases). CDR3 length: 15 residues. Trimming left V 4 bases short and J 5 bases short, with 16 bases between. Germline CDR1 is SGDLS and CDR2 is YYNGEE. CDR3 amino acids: CASSSHPAGHNEQFF. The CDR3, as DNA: TGTGCCAGCAGCTCCCACCCAGCGGGTCACAATGAGCAGTTCTTC.

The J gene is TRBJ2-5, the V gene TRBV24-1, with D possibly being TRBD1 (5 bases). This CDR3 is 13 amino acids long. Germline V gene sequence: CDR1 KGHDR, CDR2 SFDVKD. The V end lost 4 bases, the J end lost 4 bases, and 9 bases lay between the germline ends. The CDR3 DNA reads TGTGCCACCAGTGAACGGACATTAGAGACCCAGTACTTC. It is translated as CATSERTLETQYF.

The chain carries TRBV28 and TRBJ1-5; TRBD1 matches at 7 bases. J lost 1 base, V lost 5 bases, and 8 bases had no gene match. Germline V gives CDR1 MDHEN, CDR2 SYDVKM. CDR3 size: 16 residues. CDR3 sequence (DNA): TGTGCCAGCAGTGAAGGGGGCGGAGGGAGCAATCAGCCCCAGCATTTT. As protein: CASSEGGGGSNQPQHF.

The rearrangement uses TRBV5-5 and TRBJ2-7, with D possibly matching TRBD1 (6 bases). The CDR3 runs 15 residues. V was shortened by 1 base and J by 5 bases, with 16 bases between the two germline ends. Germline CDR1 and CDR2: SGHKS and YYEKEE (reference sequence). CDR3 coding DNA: TGTGCCAGCAGCTTGCGGTTTCCAGGGGTTAACGAGCAGTACTTC. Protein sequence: CASSLRFPGVNEQYF.

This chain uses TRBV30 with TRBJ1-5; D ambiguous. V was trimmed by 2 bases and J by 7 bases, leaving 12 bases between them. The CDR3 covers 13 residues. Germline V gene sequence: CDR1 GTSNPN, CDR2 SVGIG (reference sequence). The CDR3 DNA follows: TGTGCCTGGAGTTCCGGCGGGGAGCAGCCCCAGCATTTT. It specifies CAWSSGGEQPQHF.

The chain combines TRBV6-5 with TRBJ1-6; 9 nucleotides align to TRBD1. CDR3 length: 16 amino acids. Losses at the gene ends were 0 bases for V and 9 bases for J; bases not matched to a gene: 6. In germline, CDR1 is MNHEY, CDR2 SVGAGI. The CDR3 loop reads CASSYSLTGGGSPLHF. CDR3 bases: TGTGCCAGCAGTTACTCCTTGACAGGGGGGGGTTCACCCCTCCACTTT.

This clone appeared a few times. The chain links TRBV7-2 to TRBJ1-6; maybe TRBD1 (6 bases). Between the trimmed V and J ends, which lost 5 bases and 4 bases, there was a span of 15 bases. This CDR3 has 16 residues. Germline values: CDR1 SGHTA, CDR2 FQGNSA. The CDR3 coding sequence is TGTGCCAGCAGCCCCACGGCAGGGGTGTATAATTCACCCCTCCACTTT. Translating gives CASSPTAGVYNSPLHF.

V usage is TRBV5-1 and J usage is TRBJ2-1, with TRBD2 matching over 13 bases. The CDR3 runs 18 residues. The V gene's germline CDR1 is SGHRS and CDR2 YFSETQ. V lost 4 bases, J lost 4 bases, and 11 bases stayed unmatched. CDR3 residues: CASSAPGLAGLNYNEQFF. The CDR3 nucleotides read TGCGCCAGCAGCGCGCCGGGACTAGCGGGACTAAATTACAATGAGCAGTTCTTC.

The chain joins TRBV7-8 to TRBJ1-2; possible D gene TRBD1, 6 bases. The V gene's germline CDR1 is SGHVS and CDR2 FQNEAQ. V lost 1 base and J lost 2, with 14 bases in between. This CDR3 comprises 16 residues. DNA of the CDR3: TGTGCCAGCAGCTTAGTGGCAGGGGAGGGGAACTATGGCTACACCTTC. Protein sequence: CASSLVAGEGNYGYTF.

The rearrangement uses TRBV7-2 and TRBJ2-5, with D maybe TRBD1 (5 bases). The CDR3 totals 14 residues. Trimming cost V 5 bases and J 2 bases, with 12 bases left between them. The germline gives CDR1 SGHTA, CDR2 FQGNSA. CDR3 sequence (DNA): TGTGCCAGCAGCCGCCAAGGACAACAAGAGACCCAGTACTTC. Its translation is CASSRQGQQETQYF.

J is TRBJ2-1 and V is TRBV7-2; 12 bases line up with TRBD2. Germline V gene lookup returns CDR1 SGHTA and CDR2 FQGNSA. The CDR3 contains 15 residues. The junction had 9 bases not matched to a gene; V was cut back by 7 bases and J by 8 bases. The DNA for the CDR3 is TGTGCCAGCACCCCGGGGCCTAGCGGGAGGGATGAGCAGTTCTTC. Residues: CASTPGPSGRDEQFF.

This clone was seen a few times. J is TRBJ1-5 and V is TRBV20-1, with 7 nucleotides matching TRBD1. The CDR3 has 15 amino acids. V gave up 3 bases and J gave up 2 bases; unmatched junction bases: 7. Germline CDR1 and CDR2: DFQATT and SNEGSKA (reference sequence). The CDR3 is CSASVGGLGNQPQHF. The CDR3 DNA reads TGCAGTGCTAGTGTAGGGGGCTTAGGCAATCAGCCCCAGCATTTT.

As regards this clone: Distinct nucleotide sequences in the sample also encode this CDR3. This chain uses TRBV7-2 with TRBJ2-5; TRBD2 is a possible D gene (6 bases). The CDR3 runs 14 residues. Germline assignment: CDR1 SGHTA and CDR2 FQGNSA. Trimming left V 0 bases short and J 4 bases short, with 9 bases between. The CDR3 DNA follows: TGTGCCAGCAGCTTAGCTGGAGGGAGAGAGACCCAGTACTTC. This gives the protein CASSLAGGRETQYF. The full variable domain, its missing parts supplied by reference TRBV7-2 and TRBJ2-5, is GAGVSQSPSNKVTEKGKDVELRCDPISGHTALYWYRQSLGQGLEFLIYFQGNSAPDKSGLPSDRFSAERTGGSVSTLTIQRTQQEDSAVYLCASSLAGGRETQYFGPGTRLLVL.

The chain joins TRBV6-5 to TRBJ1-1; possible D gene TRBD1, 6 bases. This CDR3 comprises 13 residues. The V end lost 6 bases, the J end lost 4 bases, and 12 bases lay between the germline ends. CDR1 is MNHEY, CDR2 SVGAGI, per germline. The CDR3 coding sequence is TGTGCCAGCAGAGCACTACAGGGCACTGAAGCTTTCTTT. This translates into CASRALQGTEAFF.